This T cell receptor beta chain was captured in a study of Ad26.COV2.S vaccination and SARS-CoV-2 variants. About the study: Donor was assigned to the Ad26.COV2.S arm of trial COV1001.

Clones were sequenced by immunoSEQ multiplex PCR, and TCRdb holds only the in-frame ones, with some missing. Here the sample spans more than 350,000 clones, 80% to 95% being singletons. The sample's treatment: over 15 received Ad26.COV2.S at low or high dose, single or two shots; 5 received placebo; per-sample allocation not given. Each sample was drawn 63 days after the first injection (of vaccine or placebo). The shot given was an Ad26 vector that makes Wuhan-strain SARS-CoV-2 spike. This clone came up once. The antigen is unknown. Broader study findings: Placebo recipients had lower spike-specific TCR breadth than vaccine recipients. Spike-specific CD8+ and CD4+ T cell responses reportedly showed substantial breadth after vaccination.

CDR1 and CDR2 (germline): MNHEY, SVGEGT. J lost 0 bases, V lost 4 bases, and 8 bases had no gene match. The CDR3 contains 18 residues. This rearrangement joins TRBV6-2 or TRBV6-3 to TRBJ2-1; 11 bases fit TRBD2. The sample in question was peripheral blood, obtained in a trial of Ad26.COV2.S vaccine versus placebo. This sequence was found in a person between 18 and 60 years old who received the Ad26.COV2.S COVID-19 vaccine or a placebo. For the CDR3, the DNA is TGTGCCAGCAGTTCTACGGGACTAGCGGTAGCCTCCTACAATGAGCAGTTCTTC. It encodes CASSSTGLAVASYNEQFF.